Only a few counts were recorded for the clone carrying this T cell receptor beta chain. The sample belongs to a study of tumor-infiltrating lymphocytes in oesophageal squamous cell carcinoma. Trimming took off 4 bases at V and 4 bases at J, with 34 bases between the two ends. Germline lookup yields CDR1 SGHVS and CDR2 FQNEAQ. The length of the CDR3 is 21 residues. TCRdb used MiXCR to reprocess the PCR reads, holding one entry per CDR3 protein. This repertoire shows about 24,000 distinct CDR3 sequences, under 50% found once; its top ten account for 20% to 25%. Sequenced: esophageal tumor tissue. The receptor's source is a male donor with esophageal squamous cell carcinoma. The chain couples TRBV7-8 to TRBJ1-2, with D perhaps matching TRBD1 (5 bases). CDR3 region: CASSSYEYPGTATTKFYGYTF. The CDR3 DNA follows: TGTGCCAGCAGCTCCTATGAATACCCCGGGACGGCCACGACTAAATTCTATGGCTACACCTTC.